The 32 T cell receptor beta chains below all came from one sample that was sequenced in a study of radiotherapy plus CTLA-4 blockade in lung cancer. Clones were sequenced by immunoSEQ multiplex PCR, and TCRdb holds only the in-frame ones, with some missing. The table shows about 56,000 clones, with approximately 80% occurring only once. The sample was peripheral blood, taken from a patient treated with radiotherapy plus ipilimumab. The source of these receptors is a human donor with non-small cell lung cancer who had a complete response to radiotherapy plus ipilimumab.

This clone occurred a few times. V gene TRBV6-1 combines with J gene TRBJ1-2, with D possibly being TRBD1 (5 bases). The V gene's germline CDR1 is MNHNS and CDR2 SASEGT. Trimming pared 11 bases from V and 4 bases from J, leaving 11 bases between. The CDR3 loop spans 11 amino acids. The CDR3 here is CAGAVGYGYTF. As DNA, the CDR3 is TGTGCCGGGGCGGTCGGCTATGGCTACACCTTC.

The CDR3 DNA follows: TGTGCCAGCAGCAGAACCGGGACAGGGTGGGGGGAGACCCAGTACTTC. This encodes CASSRTGTGWGETQYF. This chain joins TRBV7-9 and TRBJ2-5; 9 nucleotides agree with TRBD1. CDR1 and CDR2 from the germline V gene are SEHNR and FQNEAQ (reference sequence). V gave up 5 bases and J gave up 5 bases; unmatched junction bases: 12. This CDR3 is built from 16 residues.

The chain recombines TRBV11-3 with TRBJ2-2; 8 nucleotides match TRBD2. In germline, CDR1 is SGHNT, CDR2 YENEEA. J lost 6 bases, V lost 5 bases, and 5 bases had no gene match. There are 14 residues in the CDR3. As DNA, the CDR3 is TGTGCCAGCAGCGGGACTAGTCCATCCGGGGAGCTGTTTTTT. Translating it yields CASSGTSPSGELFF. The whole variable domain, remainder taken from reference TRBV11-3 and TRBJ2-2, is EAGVVQSPRYKIIEKKQPVAFWCNPISGHNTLYWYLQNLGQGPELLIRYENEEAVDDSQLPKDRFSAERLKGVDSTLKIQPAELGDSAVYLCASSGTSPSGELFFGEGSRLTVL.

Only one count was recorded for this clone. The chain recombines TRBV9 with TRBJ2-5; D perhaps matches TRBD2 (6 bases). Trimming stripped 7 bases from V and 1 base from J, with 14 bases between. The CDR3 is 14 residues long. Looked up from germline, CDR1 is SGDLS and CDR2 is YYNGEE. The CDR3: CASLCGDVQETQYF. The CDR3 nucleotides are TGTGCCAGCTTATGCGGGGACGTCCAAGAGACCCAGTACTTC.

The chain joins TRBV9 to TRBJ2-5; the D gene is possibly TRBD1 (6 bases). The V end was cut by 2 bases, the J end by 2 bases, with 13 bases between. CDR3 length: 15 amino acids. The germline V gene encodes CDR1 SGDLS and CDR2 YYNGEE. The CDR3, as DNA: TGTGCCAGCAGCGTTAGGGACATAGGTCAAGAGACCCAGTACTTC. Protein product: CASSVRDIGQETQYF.

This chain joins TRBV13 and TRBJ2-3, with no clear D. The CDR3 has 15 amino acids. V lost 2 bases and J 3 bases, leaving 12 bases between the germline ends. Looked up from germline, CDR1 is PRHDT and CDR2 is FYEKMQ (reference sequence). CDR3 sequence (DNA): TGTGCCAGCAGCTTAATCGCACGAGAGACAGATACGCAGTATTTT. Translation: CASSLIARETDTQYF.

CDR3 region: CASSLVASGRPYNEQFF. CDR3 DNA sequence: TGTGCCAGCAGCTTAGTAGCTAGCGGGCGTCCCTACAATGAGCAGTTCTTC. The chain employs TRBV7-8 and TRBJ2-1; 8 positions agree with TRBD2. Germline-derived CDR1 and CDR2 are SGHVS and FQNEAQ. This CDR3 is 17 amino acids long. Trimming at V came to 1 base and at J to 2 bases, leaving 7 bases not matched to a gene.

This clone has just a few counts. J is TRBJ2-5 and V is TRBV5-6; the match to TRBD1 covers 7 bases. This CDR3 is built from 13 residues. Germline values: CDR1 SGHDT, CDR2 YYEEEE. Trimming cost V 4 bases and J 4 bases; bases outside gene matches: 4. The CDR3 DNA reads TGTGCCAGCAGCACAACAGGGGTAGAGACCCAGTACTTC. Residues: CASSTTGVETQYF. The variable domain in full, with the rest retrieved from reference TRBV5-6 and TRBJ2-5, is DAGVTQSPTHLIKTRGQQVTLRCSPKSGHDTVSWYQQALGQGPQFIFQYYEEEERQRGNFPDRFSGHQFPNYSSELNVNALLLGDSALYLCASSTTGVETQYFGPGTRLLVL.

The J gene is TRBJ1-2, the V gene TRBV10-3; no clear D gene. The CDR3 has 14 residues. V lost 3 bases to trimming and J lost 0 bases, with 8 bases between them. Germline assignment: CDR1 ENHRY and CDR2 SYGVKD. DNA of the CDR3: TGTGCCATCAGTGACCTCCAGACTAACTATGGCTACACCTTC. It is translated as CAISDLQTNYGYTF.

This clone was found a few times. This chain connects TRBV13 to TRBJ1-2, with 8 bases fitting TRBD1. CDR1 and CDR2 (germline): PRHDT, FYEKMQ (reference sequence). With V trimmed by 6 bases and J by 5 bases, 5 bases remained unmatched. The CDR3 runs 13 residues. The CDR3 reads CASRLTGGYGYTF. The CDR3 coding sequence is TGTGCCAGCAGGCTCACAGGGGGTTATGGCTACACCTTC.

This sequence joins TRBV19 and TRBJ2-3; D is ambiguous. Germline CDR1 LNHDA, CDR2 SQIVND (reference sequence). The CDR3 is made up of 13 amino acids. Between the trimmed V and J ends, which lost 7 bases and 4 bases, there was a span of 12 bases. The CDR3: CASTPGIPDTQYF. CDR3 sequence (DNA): TGTGCCAGTACCCCGGGTATCCCAGATACGCAGTATTTT.

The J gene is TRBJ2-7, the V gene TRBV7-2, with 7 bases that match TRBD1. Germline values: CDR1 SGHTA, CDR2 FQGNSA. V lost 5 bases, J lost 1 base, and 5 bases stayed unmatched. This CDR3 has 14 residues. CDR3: CASSMTGLSYEQYF. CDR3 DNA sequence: TGTGCCAGCAGCATGACAGGGTTATCCTACGAGCAGTACTTC.

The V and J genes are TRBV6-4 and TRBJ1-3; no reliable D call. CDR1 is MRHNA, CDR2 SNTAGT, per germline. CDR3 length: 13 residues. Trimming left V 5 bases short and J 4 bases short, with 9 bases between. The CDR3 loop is CASSRSPGNTIYF. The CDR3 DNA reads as TGTGCCAGCAGTCGGTCACCAGGAAACACCATATATTTT.

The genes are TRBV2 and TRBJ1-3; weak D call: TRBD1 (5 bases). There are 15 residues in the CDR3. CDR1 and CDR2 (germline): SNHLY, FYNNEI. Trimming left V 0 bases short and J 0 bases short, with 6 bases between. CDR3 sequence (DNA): TGTGCCAGCAGTGAAGCGACAGCCTCTGGAAACACCATATATTTT. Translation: CASSEATASGNTIYF.

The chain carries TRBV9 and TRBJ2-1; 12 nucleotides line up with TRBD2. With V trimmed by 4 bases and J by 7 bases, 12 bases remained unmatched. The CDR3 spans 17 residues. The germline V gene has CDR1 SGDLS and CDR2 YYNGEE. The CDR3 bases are TGTGCCAGCAGCCGACAGGGAGCTAGCGGGAGGGCTAATGAGCAGTTCTTC. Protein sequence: CASSRQGASGRANEQFF. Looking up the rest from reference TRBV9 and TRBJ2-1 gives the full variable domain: DSGVTQTPKHLITATGQRVTLRCSPRSGDLSVYWYQQSLDQGLQFLIQYYNGEERAKGNILERFSAQQFPDLHSELNLSSLELGDSALYFCASSRQGASGRANEQFFGPGTRLTVL.

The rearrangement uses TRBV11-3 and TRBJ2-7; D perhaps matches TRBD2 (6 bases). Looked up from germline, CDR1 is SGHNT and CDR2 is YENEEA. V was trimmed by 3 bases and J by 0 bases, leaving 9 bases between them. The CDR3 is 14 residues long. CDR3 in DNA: TGTGCCAGCAGCTTTGGCGGGAACTCCTACGAGCAGTACGTC. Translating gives CASSFGGNSYEQYV.

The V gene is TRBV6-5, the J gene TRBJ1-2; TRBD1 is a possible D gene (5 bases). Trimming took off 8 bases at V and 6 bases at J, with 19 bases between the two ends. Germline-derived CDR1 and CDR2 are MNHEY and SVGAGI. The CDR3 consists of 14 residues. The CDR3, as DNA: TGTGCCAGCCTACTTCGCCGGGACTCTCATGGCTACACCTTC. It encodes CASLLRRDSHGYTF.

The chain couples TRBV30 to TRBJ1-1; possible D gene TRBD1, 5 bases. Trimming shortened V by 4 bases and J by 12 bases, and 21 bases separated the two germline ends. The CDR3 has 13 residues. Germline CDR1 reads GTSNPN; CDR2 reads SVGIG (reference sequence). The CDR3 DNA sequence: TGTGCCTGGACCATGGGAGGGGCGTATGGGCCTTTCTTT. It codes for CAWTMGGAYGPFF.

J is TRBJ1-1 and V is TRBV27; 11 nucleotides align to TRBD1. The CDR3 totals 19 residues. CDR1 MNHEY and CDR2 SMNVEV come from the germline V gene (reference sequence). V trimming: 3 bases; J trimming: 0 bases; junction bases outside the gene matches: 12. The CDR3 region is CASSFRNPGTGGLNTEAFF. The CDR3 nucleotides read TGTGCCAGCAGTTTCCGAAATCCCGGGACAGGGGGACTGAACACTGAAGCTTTCTTT.

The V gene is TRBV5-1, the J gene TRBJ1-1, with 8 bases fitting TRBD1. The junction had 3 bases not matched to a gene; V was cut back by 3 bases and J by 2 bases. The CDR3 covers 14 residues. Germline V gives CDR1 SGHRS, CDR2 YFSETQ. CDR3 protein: CASSWTGPNTEAFF. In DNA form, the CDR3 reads TGCGCCAGCAGCTGGACAGGGCCCAACACTGAAGCTTTCTTT.

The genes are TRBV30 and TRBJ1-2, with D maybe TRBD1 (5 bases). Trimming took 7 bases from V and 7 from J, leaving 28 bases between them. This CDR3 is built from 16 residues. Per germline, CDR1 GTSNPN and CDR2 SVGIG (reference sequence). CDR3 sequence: CASITQLGQGRVGYTF. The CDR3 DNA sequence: TGTGCCTCAATTACTCAATTGGGGCAGGGTCGAGTTGGCTACACCTTC.

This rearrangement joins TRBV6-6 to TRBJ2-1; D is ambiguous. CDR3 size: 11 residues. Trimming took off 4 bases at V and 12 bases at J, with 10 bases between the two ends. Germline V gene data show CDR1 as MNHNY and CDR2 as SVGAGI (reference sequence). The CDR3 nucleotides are TGTGCCAGCAGTTTGAGTACTGGGCAGTTCTTC. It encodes CASSLSTGQFF.

CDR3 DNA sequence: TGTGCCAGTAGTATAGGGCCTAGCGGGAGCAATGAGCAGTTCTTC. Protein product: CASSIGPSGSNEQFF. J is TRBJ2-1 and V is TRBV19; 10 nucleotides line up with TRBD2. V was pared by 1 base and J by 6 bases, with 3 bases of the junction left unmatched. The CDR3 runs 15 residues. CDR1 and CDR2 from the germline V gene are LNHDA and SQIVND (reference sequence).

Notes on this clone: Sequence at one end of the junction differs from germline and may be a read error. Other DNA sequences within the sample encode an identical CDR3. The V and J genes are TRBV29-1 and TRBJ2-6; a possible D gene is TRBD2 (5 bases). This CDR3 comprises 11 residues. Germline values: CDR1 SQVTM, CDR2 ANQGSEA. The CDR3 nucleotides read TGTAGCGTGTTCGTCCCCAACGTCCTGACTTTC. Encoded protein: CSVFVPNVLTF.

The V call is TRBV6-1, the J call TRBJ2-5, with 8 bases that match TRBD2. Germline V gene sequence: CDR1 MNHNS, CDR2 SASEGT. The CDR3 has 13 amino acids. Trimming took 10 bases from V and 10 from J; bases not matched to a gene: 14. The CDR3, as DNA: TGTGCCACCGGGGGGGGACCTGGGGAAAACCAGTACTTC. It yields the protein CATGGGPGENQYF.

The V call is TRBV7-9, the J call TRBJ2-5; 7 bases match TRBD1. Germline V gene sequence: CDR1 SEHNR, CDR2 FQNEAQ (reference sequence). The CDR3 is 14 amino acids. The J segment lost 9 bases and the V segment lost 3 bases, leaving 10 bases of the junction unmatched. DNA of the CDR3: TGTGCCAGCAGCTTTAGGACAGGCCGGGCGGCCCAGTACTTC. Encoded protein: CASSFRTGRAAQYF.

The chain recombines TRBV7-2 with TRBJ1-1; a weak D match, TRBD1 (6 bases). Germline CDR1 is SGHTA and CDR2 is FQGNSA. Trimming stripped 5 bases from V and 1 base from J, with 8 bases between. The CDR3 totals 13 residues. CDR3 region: CASSQQGNTEAFF. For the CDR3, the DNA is TGTGCCAGCAGCCAACAGGGGAACACTGAAGCTTTCTTT.

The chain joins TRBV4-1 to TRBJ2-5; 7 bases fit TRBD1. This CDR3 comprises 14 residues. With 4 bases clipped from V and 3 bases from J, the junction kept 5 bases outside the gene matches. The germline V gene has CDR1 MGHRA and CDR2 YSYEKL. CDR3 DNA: TGCGCCAGCAGCCCAGTAGACAGGGAAGAGACCCAGTACTTC. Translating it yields CASSPVDREETQYF.

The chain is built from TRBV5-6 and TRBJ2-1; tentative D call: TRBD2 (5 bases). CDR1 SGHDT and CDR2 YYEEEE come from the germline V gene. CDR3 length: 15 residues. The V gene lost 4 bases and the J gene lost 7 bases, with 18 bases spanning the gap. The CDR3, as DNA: TGTGCCAGCAGCAACGACCAGCGGCCGGGGAATGAGCAGTTCTTC. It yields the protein CASSNDQRPGNEQFF. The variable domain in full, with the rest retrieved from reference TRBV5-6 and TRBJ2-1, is DAGVTQSPTHLIKTRGQQVTLRCSPKSGHDTVSWYQQALGQGPQFIFQYYEEEERQRGNFPDRFSGHQFPNYSSELNVNALLLGDSALYLCASSNDQRPGNEQFFGPGTRLTVL.

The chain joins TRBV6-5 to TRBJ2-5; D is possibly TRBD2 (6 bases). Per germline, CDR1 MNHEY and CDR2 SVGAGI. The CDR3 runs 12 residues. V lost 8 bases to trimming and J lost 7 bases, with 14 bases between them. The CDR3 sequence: CASGGARVTQYF. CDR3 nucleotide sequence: TGTGCCAGCGGAGGGGCACGGGTGACCCAGTACTTC.

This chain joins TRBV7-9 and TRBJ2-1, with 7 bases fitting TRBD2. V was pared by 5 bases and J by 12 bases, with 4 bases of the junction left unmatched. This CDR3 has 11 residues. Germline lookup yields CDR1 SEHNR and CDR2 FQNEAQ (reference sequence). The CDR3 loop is CASSAPGGQFF. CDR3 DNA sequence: TGTGCCAGCAGCGCCCCGGGGGGGCAGTTCTTC.

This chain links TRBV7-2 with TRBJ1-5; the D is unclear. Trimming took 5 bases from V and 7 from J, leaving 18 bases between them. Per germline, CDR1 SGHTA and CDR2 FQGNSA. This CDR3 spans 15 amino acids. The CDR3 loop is CASSQDPGFRQPQHF. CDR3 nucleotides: TGTGCCAGCAGCCAAGACCCGGGGTTCAGGCAGCCCCAGCATTTT. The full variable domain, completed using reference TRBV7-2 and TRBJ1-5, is GAGVSQSPSNKVTEKGKDVELRCDPISGHTALYWYRQSLGQGLEFLIYFQGNSAPDKSGLPSDRFSAERTGGSVSTLTIQRTQQEDSAVYLCASSQDPGFRQPQHFGDGTRLSIL.